This is a list of T cell receptor beta chains from one sample in a study of CD8 T cells in Susac syndrome. TCRdb recomputed calls from the immunoSEQ multiplex PCR reads with MiXCR, one row per CDR3 protein. The table shows roughly 120,000 distinct CDR3 sequences, with roughly 93% occurring only once. Sequenced sample: CD4+ T cells from PBMCs. These receptors were obtained from a human donor with multiple sclerosis. The conserved cysteine and the conserved F or W are not part of the CDR3 here. Part of the rows lack a size; the others show once, few, many or a class for expanded clones.

clone_size j_call v_call cdr3_length cdr3_aa
. TRBJ2-3 TRBV27 10 AIKTDTDTQY
. TRBJ1-2 TRBV5-6 12 ASSTWTGDSGYT
. TRBJ1-5 TRBV20-1 12 SARGGVSNQPQH
. TRBJ2-7 TRBV6-1 12 ASSEGIGGDEQY
. TRBJ1-6 TRBV30 11 AWKVGGNSPLH
. TRBJ1-2 TRBV12-3/TRBV12-4 12 ASTMDRGWFGYT
few TRBJ1-1 TRBV11-2 12 ASSPNTGWTEAF
. TRBJ2-7 TRBV7-9 11 ASSFLRGDEQY
. TRBJ2-1 TRBV12-3/TRBV12-4 6 ASSPKF
. TRBJ1-1 TRBV20-1 9 SASEVGKAF
. TRBJ1-2 TRBV11-2 11 ASSLAGDYGYT
. TRBJ1-5 TRBV6-5 12 ASRPGWSNQPQH
. TRBJ2-1 TRBV20-1 11 SASRDSNNEQF
. TRBJ2-7 TRBV30 12 ATQTGTSAYEQY
. TRBJ2-2 TRBV9 14 ASSIQGTGVTGELF
once TRBJ2-6 TRBV28 15 ASSLIGSGSGANVLT
. TRBJ2-1 TRBV12-3/TRBV12-4 14 ASSLWSSGGVNEQF
. TRBJ2-7 TRBV20-1 15 SARFSGGRWSSYEQY
. TRBJ1-5 TRBV12-3/TRBV12-4 12 ASSLALSNQPQH
. TRBJ2-3 TRBV4-2 12 ASRGGLYTDTQY
few TRBJ1-5 TRBV12-3/TRBV12-4 12 ASSLNRVGQPQH
. TRBJ2-7 TRBV30 10 ACLSLGFEQY
. TRBJ2-4 TRBV3-1 14 ASSQDNPLRGDIQY
once TRBJ1-2 TRBV6-6 11 ASSGQGPSGYT
. TRBJ2-1 TRBV10-3 13 AIRKKQDLYNEQF
. TRBJ1-1 TRBV12-3/TRBV12-4 11 ASSEQGVTEAF
. TRBJ2-7 TRBV6-5 13 ASKTRDRGSYEQY
. TRBJ2-4 TRBV25-1 12 ASSGTGGLDIQY